This note documents a single T cell receptor beta chain sequence. The antigen is undetermined. This specimen belongs to a study of T cell responses to AZD1222 COVID-19 vaccine. Broader study findings: Only 5 or 6 individuals given AZD1222 were seropositive at baseline. Increased Spike-specific TCR breadth and depth were observed after two AZD1222 doses.

Trimming took off 4 bases at V and 5 bases at J, with 18 bases between the two ends. The CDR3 runs 16 residues. The germline CDR1 and CDR2 sequences are SGHRS and YFSETQ. Libraries were prepared by immunoSEQ multiplex PCR; TCRdb keeps only in-frame clonotypes and omits some of them. The data show approximately 100,000 clones, 90% to 95% seen once. The source material was peripheral blood, sampled on day 0 of AZD1222 vaccination. This TCR was recovered from an adult in good health. The rearrangement uses TRBV5-1 and TRBJ1-4, with D possibly being TRBD1 (6 bases). CDR3 coding DNA: TGCGCCAGCAGCCCTATCGGGGGCACAGGGAATGAAAAACTGTTTTTT. Its protein product is CASSPIGGTGNEKLFF.